This T cell receptor (beta chain) was profiled in a study of T-cell reconstitution after alpha-beta-depleted transplantation in children. This clonotype was counted at least ten times. The TCRbeta library incorporated unique molecular identifiers. TCRdb itself ran the PCR reads through MiXCR, one entry per CDR3 protein. The top ten hold approximately 13% of the sample, which has about 200,000 distinct CDR3 sequences, less than 15% seen once. Per the germline V gene, CDR1 is SGHRS and CDR2 is YFSETQ. This CDR3 is built from 15 residues. The V end was cut by 4 bases, the J end by 0 bases, with 11 bases between.

The source was PBMCs from the stem cell graft donor, collected from the stem cell graft. V is TRBV5-1 and J is TRBJ2-1; D is possibly TRBD1 (6 bases). This receptor was taken from a human donor who donated a stem cell graft to a child with acute lymphoblastic leukemia. DNA of the CDR3: TGCGCCAGCAGCCCCGGGACACCCTCCTACAATGAGCAGTTCTTC. Translated, it gives CASSPGTPSYNEQFF.